This T cell receptor (beta chain) was found in a study of CD8+ T cells in alopecia areata (dated by TCRdb to 2016 to 2018). Concerning the study at large: Treated patients were enrolled in an open-label pilot trial of oral tofacitinib at 5 to 10 mg twice daily for moderate-to-severe alopecia areata. In both human patients and the C3H/HeJ mouse model, the study applied high-throughput TCRbeta sequencing to look at T cell clonal expansion in alopecia areata. RNA came from the PAXgene miRNA kit for fixed scalp, the miRNeasy kit for PBMCs, and the RNeasy kit for mouse skin. Patients on tofacitinib were biopsied at baseline and after 4 and 24 weeks of treatment, and several of the patients also had a later scalp biopsy. immunoSEQ multiplex PCR using 35 Vbeta forward primers and 13 Jbeta reverse primers was used to amplify TCRbeta CDR3 regions. Patients stayed on tofacitinib for 6 to 18 months and then had 6 months of follow-up off drug so that delayed response and recurrence could be assessed. Scalp clonality was compared across normal scalp (n=4), patchy alopecia areata scalp (n=8), and alopecia totalis/universalis scalp (n=8). On the human side, TCRbeta sequencing was run on scalp tissue and on sorted CD4+ and CD8+ peripheral blood T cells from healthy controls and from alopecia areata patients with either patchy or totalis/universalis disease.

The time point label here, explained by the study, means: baseline before oral tofacitinib. Lesional scalp punch biopsies and peripheral blood were obtained from alopecia areata patients. PBMCs were isolated by density centrifugation and stained for CD3, CD4 and CD8, and CD4+ and CD8+ T cells were sorted on a FACSAria. Preparation of the library involved the immunoSEQ multiplex PCR assay. To provide template for TCR sequencing, every sample had RNA extracted and reverse transcribed into cDNA. SuperScript III was used to make first-strand cDNA, primed with a 2:1 mix of oligo-dT and random hexamers. A synthetic immune receptor repertoire was used to gauge amplification bias, and whatever bias remained was removed computationally. Per the authors' processing: Raw reads were preprocessed to remove errors, and CDR3 was defined according to IMGT conventions as the region from the conserved cysteine to phenylalanine. Clonality was calculated as 1 minus Shannon entropy normalized by log2 of the number of productive unique TCRs. Scalp TCRbeta sequences were cross-referenced with sorted blood CD4 and CD8 repertoires so that the CD4 or CD8 identity of scalp clones could be inferred. Entries here come from immuneACCESS through TCRdb and include only in-frame sequences with V and J called. Some clones fail to appear in such tables; in the studies checked, an unresolved V gene covers under half of the shortfall, and the cause of the remainder is unknown. Clone size and the V and J calls come from that table; the DNA yielded D and trimming. The sample has about 150,000 clones on record, 50% to 65% of them singletons. Around 19% of the sample is held by the ten biggest clonotypes.

Trimming at the junction amounts to 1 base on V and 5 bases on J, and the germline ends lie 24 bases apart. As encoded in the germline V gene, CDR1 is MNHNS while CDR2 is SASEGT. The cysteine opens and the phenylalanine closes a CDR3 of 18 amino acids. The CDR3 DNA has 54 bases and is translated from base 1. Comment on this clone: Its antigen is not yet known. No quality values exist for individual bases; no much larger clone is one base distant.

Points the paper makes about the study in general: Unlike mouse skin, where gammadelta T cells dominate, normal human skin contains resident alphabeta T cells that get sequenced too, which complicates analysis of the scalp TCR repertoire. TCR sequences shared between patients were less clear than in mice, possibly partly because of HLA diversity in the patient population. Compared with normal scalp, lesional scalp, particularly in alopecia totalis/universalis, had higher clonality and more expanded CD8+ clones, which suggests antigenic drive.

The chain joins TRBV6-1 to TRBJ2-7; the D segment could be TRBD1, given 6 matching bases. The starting material was CD8+ T cells sorted from blood, obtained at week 0. This receptor was obtained from a human donor with alopecia areata. The CDR3 protein: CASSEEQAGDLVGDEQYF. The bases read TGTGCCAGCAGTGAAGAGCAGGCAGGGGATCTAGTCGGGGACGAGCAGTACTTC.